Each of the 7 T cell receptor beta chains below was sequenced from the same sample in a study of shared clonotypes between healthy human individuals. Libraries were prepared by immunoSEQ multiplex PCR; TCRdb keeps only in-frame clonotypes and omits some of them. This sample yields roughly 1,600,000 clones, of which roughly 98.5% are seen a single time; 0.36% belongs to the top ten. The sequenced sample consisted of naive CD4+ T cells sorted from blood. Sample subset: CD45RA+ positively selected. These receptors were taken from a man younger than 45 in good health.

The chain couples TRBV9 to TRBJ1-2; no firm D call. CDR1 and CDR2 (germline): SGDLS, YYNGEE. V lost 0 bases and J lost 2, with 11 bases in between. The CDR3 runs to 15 residues. The CDR3 DNA reads as TGTGCCAGCAGCGTAGGGGGTAGAGGGAACTATGGCTACACCTTC. It yields the protein CASSVGGRGNYGYTF. Drawing the rest from reference TRBV9 and TRBJ1-2, the complete variable domain is DSGVTQTPKHLITATGQRVTLRCSPRSGDLSVYWYQQSLDQGLQFLIQYYNGEERAKGNILERFSAQQFPDLHSELNLSSLELGDSALYFCASSVGGRGNYGYTFGSGTRLTVV.

The V call is TRBV29-1, the J call TRBJ2-7; D possibly corresponds to TRBD2 (5 bases). Germline CDR1 reads SQVTM; CDR2 reads ANQGSEA. The CDR3 has 13 amino acids. Trimming left V 4 bases short and J 3 bases short, with 13 bases between. In nucleotides, the CDR3 is TGCAGCGTTGCCCCGACCACTAGCTACGAGCAGTACTTC. Amino acid sequence: CSVAPTTSYEQYF.

Remarks on this clone: Other DNA variants within this sample encode the same CDR3. The J gene is TRBJ1-1, the V gene TRBV6-6; TRBD1 might be the D (6 bases). The germline gives CDR1 MNHNY, CDR2 SVGAGI (reference sequence). The CDR3 is 14 residues long. V was clipped by 3 bases and J by 0 bases, with 8 bases between them. As DNA, the CDR3 is TGTGCCAGCAGTTATGGACAGCTGAACACTGAAGCTTTCTTT. Translating gives CASSYGQLNTEAFF.

The chain combines TRBV7-2 with TRBJ1-1, with a possible D match to TRBD1 (6 bases). The CDR3 extends over 18 amino acids. Germline V gives CDR1 SGHTA, CDR2 FQGNSA. V was pared by 1 base and J by 4 bases, with 22 bases between. CDR3 nucleotide sequence: TGTGCCAGCAGCTTAGGATTGACAGGCACGGGTGTCGGCACTGAAGCTTTCTTT. Its translation is CASSLGLTGTGVGTEAFF.

The V gene is TRBV10-3, the J gene TRBJ1-1; possibly TRBD1 for D (5 bases). Germline values: CDR1 ENHRY, CDR2 SYGVKD. CDR3 length: 14 residues. With 3 bases removed from V and 6 bases from J, the gap between germline ends came to 14 bases. The CDR3 DNA is TGTGCCATCAGTGAAGTTGGGGCAGTGGCTGAAGCTTTCTTT. It yields the protein CAISEVGAVAEAFF.

The chain is built from TRBV5-1 and TRBJ2-7; 12 nucleotides agree with TRBD1. The CDR3 totals 16 residues. V lost 4 bases and J lost 3; bases outside the gene matches: 8. Per germline, CDR1 SGHRS and CDR2 YFSETQ. Here the CDR3 reads CASSLPGTGGIYEQYF. The CDR3, as DNA: TGCGCCAGCAGCCTCCCCGGGACAGGGGGCATCTACGAGCAGTACTTC.

This clone was detected only once. This chain uses TRBV4-2 with TRBJ2-2; D perhaps matches TRBD2 (7 bases). Between the trimmed V and J ends, which lost 0 bases and 7 bases, there was a span of 12 bases. CDR1 and CDR2 from the germline V gene are LGHNA and YNFKEQ. This CDR3 region has 15 residues. CDR3 DNA: TGTGCCAGCAGCCAAGATCGGGGGGCTGTCGGGGAGCTGTTTTTT. It specifies CASSQDRGAVGELFF.